Sequencing of this TCR beta chain was carried out in a study of blood T cell repertoires in COVID-19. TCRdb's copy holds only in-frame clones and misses some; the assay was immunoSEQ multiplex PCR. The sample holds roughly 250,000 clones, 85% to 90% seen once. V lost 1 base to trimming and J lost 5 bases, with 18 bases between them. CDR3 length equals 17 residues. CDR1 is SGHNT and CDR2 is YYREEE in the germline V gene (reference sequence). Sequenced sample: peripheral blood. This clonotype originated in a middle-aged woman with acute or convalescent COVID-19. This rearrangement joins TRBV5-4 to TRBJ1-4; no reliable D call. In nucleotides, the CDR3 is TGTGCCAGCAGCTTGCTGGTTATAGTAAGCGTAAATGAAAAACTGTTTTTT. Its translation is CASSLLVIVSVNEKLFF.